This TCR beta chain was sequenced during a study of T cells in narcolepsy. Study at large: Patients with NT1 or NT2 and healthy control donors were enrolled. Study outcomes and limitations: Autoreactive clone sequences were missing from some blood memory CD4+ repertoires. Reportedly, autoreactive clonotypes were serially detected in patients' blood but not controls'. HCRT-specific and TRIB2-specific autoreactive clonotypes appeared among same-patient CSF and blood CD4+ clonotypes.

The V gene's germline CDR1 is SGHTA and CDR2 FQGNSA. Unmatched junction bases numbered 7, after V lost 5 bases and J lost 4 bases. This CDR3 has 14 amino acids. Clones were sequenced by immunoSEQ multiplex PCR, and TCRdb holds only the in-frame ones, with some missing. The sample shows about 30,000 clones, approximately 82% of them seen only once. Note on this clone: As yet, its antigen is unknown.

What was sequenced was CD45RA- memory CD4+ T cells from PBMCs. This receptor was identified in a human donor with narcolepsy. The J gene is TRBJ2-5, the V gene TRBV7-2, with 7 nucleotides matching TRBD1. The CDR3 sequence: CASSRDRAAETQYF. In DNA form, the CDR3 reads TGTGCCAGCAGCAGAGACAGGGCGGCAGAGACCCAGTACTTC. Together with reference TRBV7-2 and TRBJ2-5, the CDR3 gives the full variable domain: GAGVSQSPSNKVTEKGKDVELRCDPISGHTALYWYRQSLGQGLEFLIYFQGNSAPDKSGLPSDRFSAERTGGSVSTLTIQRTQQEDSAVYLCASSRDRAAETQYFGPGTRLLVL.